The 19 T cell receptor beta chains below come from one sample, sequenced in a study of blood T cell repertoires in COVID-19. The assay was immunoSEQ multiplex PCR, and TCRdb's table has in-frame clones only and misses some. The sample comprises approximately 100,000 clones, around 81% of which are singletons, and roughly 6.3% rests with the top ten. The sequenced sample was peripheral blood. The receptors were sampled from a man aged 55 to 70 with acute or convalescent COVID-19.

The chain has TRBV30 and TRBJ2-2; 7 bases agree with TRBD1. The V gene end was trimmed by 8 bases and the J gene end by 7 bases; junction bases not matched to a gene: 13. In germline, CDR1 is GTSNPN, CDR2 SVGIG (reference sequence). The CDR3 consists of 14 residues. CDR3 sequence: CAASLGTANGELFF. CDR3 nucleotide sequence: TGTGCCGCCAGCCTCGGGACAGCAAACGGGGAGCTGTTTTTT. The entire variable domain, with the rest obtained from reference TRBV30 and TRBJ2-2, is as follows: SQTIHQWPATLVQPVGSPLSLECTVEGTSNPNLYWYRQAAGRGLQLLFYSVGIGQISSEVPQNLSASRPQDRQFILSSKKLLLSDSGFYLCAASLGTANGELFFGEGSRLTVL.

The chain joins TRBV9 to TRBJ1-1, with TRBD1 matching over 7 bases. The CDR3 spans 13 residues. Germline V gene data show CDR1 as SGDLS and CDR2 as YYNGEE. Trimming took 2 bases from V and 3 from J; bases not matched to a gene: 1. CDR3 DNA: TGTGCCAGCAGCGTCGACAGGGACACTGAAGCTTTCTTT. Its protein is CASSVDRDTEAFF.

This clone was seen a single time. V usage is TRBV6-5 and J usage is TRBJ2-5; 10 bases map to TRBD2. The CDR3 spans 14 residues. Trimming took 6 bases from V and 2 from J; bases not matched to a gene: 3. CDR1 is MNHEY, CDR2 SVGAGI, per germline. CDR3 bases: TGTGCCAGCAGGGGACTAGCGAATCAAGAGACCCAGTACTTC. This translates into CASRGLANQETQYF.

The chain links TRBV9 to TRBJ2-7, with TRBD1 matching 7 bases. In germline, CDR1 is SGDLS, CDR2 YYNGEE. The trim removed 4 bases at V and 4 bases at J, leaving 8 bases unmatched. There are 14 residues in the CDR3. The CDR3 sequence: CASSPMTGQYEQYF. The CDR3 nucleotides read TGTGCCAGCAGCCCCATGACAGGGCAATACGAGCAGTACTTC.

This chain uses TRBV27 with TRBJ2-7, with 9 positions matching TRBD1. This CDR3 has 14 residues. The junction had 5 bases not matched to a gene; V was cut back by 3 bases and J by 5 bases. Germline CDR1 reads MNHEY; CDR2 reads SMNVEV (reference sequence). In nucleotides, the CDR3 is TGTGCCAGCAGTTTGGGGACAGGGAGCGACGAGCAGTACTTC. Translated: CASSLGTGSDEQYF.

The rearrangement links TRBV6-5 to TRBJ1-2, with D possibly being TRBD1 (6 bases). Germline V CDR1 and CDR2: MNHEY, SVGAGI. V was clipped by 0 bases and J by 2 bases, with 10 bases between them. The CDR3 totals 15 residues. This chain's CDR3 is CASSYSGTLNYGYTF. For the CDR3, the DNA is TGTGCCAGCAGTTACTCCGGGACACTCAACTATGGCTACACCTTC.

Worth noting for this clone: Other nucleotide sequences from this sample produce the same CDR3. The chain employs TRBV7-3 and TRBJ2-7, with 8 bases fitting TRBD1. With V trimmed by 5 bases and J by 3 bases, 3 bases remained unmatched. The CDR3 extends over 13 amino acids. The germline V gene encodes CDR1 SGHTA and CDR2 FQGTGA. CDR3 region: CASSPGQGYEQYF. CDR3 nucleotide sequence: TGTGCCAGCAGCCCCGGACAGGGCTACGAGCAGTACTTC.

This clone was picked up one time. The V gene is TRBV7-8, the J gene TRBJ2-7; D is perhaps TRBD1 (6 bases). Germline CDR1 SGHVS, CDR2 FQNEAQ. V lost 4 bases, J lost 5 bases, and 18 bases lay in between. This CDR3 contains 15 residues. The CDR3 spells CASSSWTQGSNEQYF. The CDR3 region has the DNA TGTGCCAGCAGCTCATGGACACAGGGATCTAACGAGCAGTACTTC.

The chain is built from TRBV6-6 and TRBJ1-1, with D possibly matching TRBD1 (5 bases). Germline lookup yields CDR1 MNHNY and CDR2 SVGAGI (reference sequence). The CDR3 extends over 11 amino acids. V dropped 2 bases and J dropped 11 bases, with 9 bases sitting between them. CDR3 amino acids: CASSYRTNAFF. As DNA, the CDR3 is TGTGCCAGCAGTTACAGGACAAACGCTTTCTTT.

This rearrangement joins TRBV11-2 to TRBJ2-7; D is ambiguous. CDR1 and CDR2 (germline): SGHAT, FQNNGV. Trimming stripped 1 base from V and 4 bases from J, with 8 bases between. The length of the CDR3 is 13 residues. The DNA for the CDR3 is TGTGCCAGCAGCTTAGGTTCCTCTTACGAGCAGTACTTC. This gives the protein CASSLGSSYEQYF.

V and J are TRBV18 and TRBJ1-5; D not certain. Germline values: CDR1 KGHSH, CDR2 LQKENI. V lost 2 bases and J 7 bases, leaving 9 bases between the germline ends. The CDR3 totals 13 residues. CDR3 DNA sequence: TGTGCCAGCTCACCAGGCCTCTCCCAGCCCCAGCATTTT. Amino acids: CASSPGLSQPQHF.

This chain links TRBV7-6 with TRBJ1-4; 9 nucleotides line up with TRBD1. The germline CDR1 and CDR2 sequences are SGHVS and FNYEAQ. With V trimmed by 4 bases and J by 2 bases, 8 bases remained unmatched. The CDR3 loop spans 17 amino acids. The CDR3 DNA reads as TGTGCCAGCAGCTCTCACAGGGGGCAGGCGACTAATGAAAAACTGTTTTTT. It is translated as CASSSHRGQATNEKLFF.

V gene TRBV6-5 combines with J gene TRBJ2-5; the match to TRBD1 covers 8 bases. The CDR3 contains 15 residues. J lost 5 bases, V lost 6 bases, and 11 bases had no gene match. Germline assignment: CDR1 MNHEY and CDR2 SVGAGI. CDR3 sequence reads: CASRDRVGARETQYF. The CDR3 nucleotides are TGTGCCAGCAGGGACAGGGTCGGGGCGAGGGAGACCCAGTACTTC.

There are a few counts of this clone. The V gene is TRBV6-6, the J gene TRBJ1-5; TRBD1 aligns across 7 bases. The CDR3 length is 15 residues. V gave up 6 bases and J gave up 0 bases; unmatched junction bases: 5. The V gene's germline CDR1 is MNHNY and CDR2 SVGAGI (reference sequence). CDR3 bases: TGTGCCAGCAGAACCGGGACAGATAGCAATCAGCCCCAGCATTTT. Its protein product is CASRTGTDSNQPQHF.

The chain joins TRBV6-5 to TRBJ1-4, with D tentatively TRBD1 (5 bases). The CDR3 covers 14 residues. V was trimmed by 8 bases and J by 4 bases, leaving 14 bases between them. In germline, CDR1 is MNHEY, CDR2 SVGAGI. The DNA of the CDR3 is TGTGCCAGCCTCATGACAGATTATAATGAAAAACTGTTTTTT. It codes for CASLMTDYNEKLFF.

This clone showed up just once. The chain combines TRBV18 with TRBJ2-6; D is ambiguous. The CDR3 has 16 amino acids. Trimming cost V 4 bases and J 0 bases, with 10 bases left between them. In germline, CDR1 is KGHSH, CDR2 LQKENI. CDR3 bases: TGTGCCAGCTCACGTGACGGGTACTCTGGGGCCAACGTCCTGACTTTC. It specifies CASSRDGYSGANVLTF.

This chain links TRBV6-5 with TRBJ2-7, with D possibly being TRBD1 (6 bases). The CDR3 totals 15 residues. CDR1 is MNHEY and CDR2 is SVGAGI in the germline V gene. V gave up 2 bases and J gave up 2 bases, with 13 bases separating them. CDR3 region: CASSYREGGTYEQYF. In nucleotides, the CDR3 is TGTGCCAGCAGTTACAGGGAAGGGGGAACCTACGAGCAGTACTTC.

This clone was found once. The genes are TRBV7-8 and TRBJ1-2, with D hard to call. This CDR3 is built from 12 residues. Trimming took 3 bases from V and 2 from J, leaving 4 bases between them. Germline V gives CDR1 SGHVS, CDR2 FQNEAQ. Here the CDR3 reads CASSFSNYGYTF. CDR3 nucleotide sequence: TGTGCCAGCAGCTTCTCCAACTATGGCTACACCTTC.

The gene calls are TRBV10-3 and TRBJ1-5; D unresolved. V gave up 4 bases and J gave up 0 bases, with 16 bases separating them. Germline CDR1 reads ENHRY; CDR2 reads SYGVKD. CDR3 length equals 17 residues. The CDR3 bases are TGTGCCATCAGTGGCGGAGCGATTAGAGATAGCAATCAGCCCCAGCATTTT. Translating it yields CAISGGAIRDSNQPQHF.